This T cell receptor (beta chain) was identified during a study of blood T cell repertoires in COVID-19. The wider study: T cells, B-cell-depleted T cells, or PBMCs supplied cDNA or gDNA.

Seattle patients were enrolled during active infection and followed longitudinally. As processed by the authors: Amplification of reference gene primers provided the estimated nucleated cell counts. Libraries were prepared by immunoSEQ multiplex PCR; TCRdb keeps only in-frame clonotypes and omits some of them. The V and J calls and the clone size are those of that table, but D and trimming were determined from the DNA. The sample has under 250,000 clones, roughly 86% seen once. Trimming cost V 6 bases and J 2 bases, with 16 bases left between them. Germline V lookup: CDR1 MDHEN, CDR2 SYDVKM. The CDR3 extends over 15 amino acids.

This clonotype was sampled from a woman older than 75 with COVID-19, enrolled during active disease. The chain uses TRBV28 and TRBJ1-2; D remains unclear. Source material: peripheral blood. The CDR3 nucleotides are TGTGCCAGCAGCCTAAGTCCCCCGGGAAACTATGGCTACACCTTC. Amino acid sequence: CASSLSPPGNYGYTF.